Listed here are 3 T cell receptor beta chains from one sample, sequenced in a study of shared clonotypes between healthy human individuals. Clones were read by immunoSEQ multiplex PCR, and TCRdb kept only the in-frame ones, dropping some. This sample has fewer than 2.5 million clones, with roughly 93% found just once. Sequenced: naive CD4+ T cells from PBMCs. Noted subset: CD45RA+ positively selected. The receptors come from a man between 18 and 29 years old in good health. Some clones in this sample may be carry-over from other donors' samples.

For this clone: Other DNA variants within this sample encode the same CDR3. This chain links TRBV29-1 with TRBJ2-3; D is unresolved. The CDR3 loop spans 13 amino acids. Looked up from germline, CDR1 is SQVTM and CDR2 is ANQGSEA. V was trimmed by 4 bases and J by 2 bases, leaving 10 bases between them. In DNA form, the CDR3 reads TGCAGCGTTGCCGGACGGGTCACAGATACGCAGTATTTT. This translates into CSVAGRVTDTQYF.

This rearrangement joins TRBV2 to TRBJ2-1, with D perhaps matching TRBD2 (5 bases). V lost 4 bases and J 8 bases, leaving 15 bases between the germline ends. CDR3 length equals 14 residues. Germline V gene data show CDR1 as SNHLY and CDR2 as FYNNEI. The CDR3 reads CASSVEGARHEQFF. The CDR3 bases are TGTGCCAGCAGTGTAGAGGGTGCGAGGCATGAGCAGTTCTTC.

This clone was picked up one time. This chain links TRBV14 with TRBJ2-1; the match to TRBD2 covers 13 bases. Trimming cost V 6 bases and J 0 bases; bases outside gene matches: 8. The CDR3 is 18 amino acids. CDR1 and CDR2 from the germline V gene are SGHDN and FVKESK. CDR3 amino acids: CASSRGLAGSSSYNEQFF. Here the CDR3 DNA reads TGTGCCAGCAGTCGGGGACTAGCGGGATCTAGCTCCTACAATGAGCAGTTCTTC. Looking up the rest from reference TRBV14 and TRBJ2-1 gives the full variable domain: EAGVTQFPSHSVIEKGQTVTLRCDPISGHDNLYWYRRVMGKEIKFLLHFVKESKQDESGMPNNRFLAERTGGTYSTLKVQPAELEDSGVYFCASSRGLAGSSSYNEQFFGPGTRLTVL.